The 22 T cell receptor beta chains given below trace back to one sample, sequenced in a study of early T cells in non-severe SARS-CoV-2 infection. In TCRdb, the 5' RACE reads were re-called with MiXCR into one record per CDR3 protein. The table includes tens of thousands of distinct CDR3 sequences, 11% detected once. Sequenced input: whole blood. These receptors all come from an adult who was a healthcare worker with PCR-confirmed SARS-CoV-2 infection or an uninfected control (not recorded which).

Ten or more counts support this clonotype. The chain recombines TRBV20-1 with TRBJ1-4; no clear D gene. Trimming shortened V by 1 base and J by 5 bases, and 8 bases separated the two germline ends. CDR1 and CDR2 (germline): DFQATT, SNEGSKA (reference sequence). The CDR3 has 13 residues. CDR3: CSARVASNEKLFF. CDR3 nucleotides: TGCAGTGCTAGAGTAGCCTCCAATGAAAAACTGTTTTTT.

In its sample, this clonotype was seen many times. The CDR3 spells CASSPLTSTDTQYF. CDR3 DNA: TGTGCCAGCAGCCCCCTCACCAGCACAGATACGCAGTATTTT. The V and J genes are TRBV7-6 and TRBJ2-3; D unclear. Germline V CDR1 and CDR2: SGHVS, FNYEAQ. This CDR3 has 14 residues. V shed 5 bases and J shed 0 bases, with 9 bases lying between them.

This rearrangement joins TRBV6-5 to TRBJ2-7, with D maybe TRBD1 (6 bases). CDR3 size: 16 residues. Trimming cost V 4 bases and J 1 base, with 17 bases left between them. Germline lookup yields CDR1 MNHEY and CDR2 SVGAGI. The CDR3 DNA follows: TGTGCCAGCAGTTCCTCTGGCAGGGGAAAATCCTACGAGCAGTACTTC. Residues: CASSSSGRGKSYEQYF.

This clonotype has a handful of counts. J is TRBJ1-2 and V is TRBV9; 8 bases align to TRBD1. Germline-derived CDR1 and CDR2 are SGDLS and YYNGEE. The CDR3 contains 16 residues. Trimming at V came to 6 bases and at J to 0 bases, leaving 10 bases not matched to a gene. CDR3 bases: TGTGCCAGCAACGGACAGGGACGTTCGGCTAACTATGGCTACACCTTC. Residues: CASNGQGRSANYGYTF.

The J gene is TRBJ1-1, the V gene TRBV5-6, with a weak D call TRBD1 (6 bases). Germline values: CDR1 SGHDT, CDR2 YYEEEE. Trimming took 2 bases from V and 6 from J, leaving 17 bases between them. The length of the CDR3 is 15 residues. The CDR3 region is CASSLGQKILPEAFF. In nucleotides, the CDR3 is TGTGCCAGCAGCTTAGGACAGAAAATCCTCCCTGAAGCTTTCTTT.

The table lists this clonotype with a few counts. The genes are TRBV12-3 or TRBV12-4 and TRBJ1-6, with D perhaps matching TRBD1 (5 bases). Trimming took off 3 bases at V and 7 bases at J, with 10 bases between the two ends. CDR3 length: 14 residues. The CDR3 coding sequence is TGTGCCAGCAGTTTGTTGGCAGGGAATTCACCCCTCCACTTT. Its protein is CASSLLAGNSPLHF.

Ten or more counts support this clonotype. The rearrangement uses TRBV7-6 and TRBJ1-2; D remains unclear. The CDR3 covers 12 residues. V was trimmed by 1 base and J by 6 bases, leaving 6 bases between them. The V gene's germline CDR1 is SGHVS and CDR2 FNYEAQ. The CDR3 reads CASSLGNDGYTF. The CDR3 nucleotides read TGTGCCAGCAGCTTAGGGAATGATGGCTACACCTTC.

This clonotype was seen ten or more times. The V gene is TRBV14, the J gene TRBJ2-7, with TRBD1 as a possible D gene (5 bases). V dropped 1 base and J dropped 3 bases, with 10 bases sitting between them. Germline CDR1 is SGHDN and CDR2 is FVKESK. The CDR3 is 14 residues long. The CDR3 bases are TGTGCCAGCAGCCAAGGGTATGACAGCTACGAGCAGTACTTC. It encodes CASSQGYDSYEQYF.

This clonotype came up many times. The chain is built from TRBV7-8 and TRBJ2-7; 10 bases match TRBD1. Per the germline V gene, CDR1 is SGHVS and CDR2 is FQNEAQ. V was pared by 5 bases and J by 5 bases, with 6 bases of the junction left unmatched. This CDR3 is 14 amino acids long. Here the CDR3 reads CASSRWDRGNEQYF. The CDR3 DNA sequence: TGTGCCAGCAGCAGATGGGACAGGGGCAACGAGCAGTACTTC.

This clonotype was observed at least ten times. The genes are TRBV7-2 and TRBJ2-3, with 8 nucleotides matching TRBD2. There are 15 residues in the CDR3. With 6 bases clipped from V and 4 bases from J, the junction kept 9 bases outside the gene matches. Germline values: CDR1 SGHTA, CDR2 FQGNSA. DNA for the CDR3: TGTGCCAGCAGTTCCTTTGACGGGGGGGCAGATACGCAGTATTTT. The encoded protein is CASSSFDGGADTQYF. Looking up the rest from reference TRBV7-2 and TRBJ2-3 gives the full variable domain: GAGVSQSPSNKVTEKGKDVELRCDPISGHTALYWYRQSLGQGLEFLIYFQGNSAPDKSGLPSDRFSAERTGGSVSTLTIQRTQQEDSAVYLCASSSFDGGADTQYFGPGTRLTVL.

In its sample, this clonotype was seen many times. The V and J genes are TRBV30 and TRBJ1-5; 12 bases are shared with TRBD1. V gave up 4 bases and J gave up 5 bases; unmatched junction bases: 6. The CDR3 loop spans 15 amino acids. Germline CDR1 reads GTSNPN; CDR2 reads SVGIG (reference sequence). The CDR3 DNA follows: TGTGCCTGGACCGGGGACAGGGGGCTCGATCAGCCCCAGCATTTT. Translated, it gives CAWTGDRGLDQPQHF.

This clonotype was detected ten times or more. The rearrangement links TRBV11-2 to TRBJ2-7; D remains ambiguous. Trimming removed 1 base from V and 6 bases from J, with 7 bases in between. The germline CDR1 and CDR2 sequences are SGHAT and FQNNGV. The CDR3 has 12 residues. The CDR3 bases are TGTGCCAGCAGCTTAGCCCAGATCGAGCAGTACTTC. Translation: CASSLAQIEQYF.

This clonotype showed up just a few times. For the CDR3, the DNA is TGTGCCAGCAGTTACTCGGGCGCCTACAATGAGCAGTTCTTC. The encoded protein is CASSYSGAYNEQFF. The chain couples TRBV6-2 or TRBV6-3 to TRBJ2-1; no reliable D call. This CDR3 contains 14 residues. V lost 0 bases and J lost 2, with 5 bases in between. CDR1 is MNHEY and CDR2 is SVGEGT in the germline V gene.

This clonotype was recorded at least ten times. The chain employs TRBV6-2 or TRBV6-3 and TRBJ1-5; D may be TRBD1 (5 bases). The CDR3 runs 14 residues. In germline, CDR1 is MNHEY, CDR2 SVGEGT. Trimming removed 6 bases at V and 4 bases at J, with 13 bases between. Here the CDR3 DNA reads TGTGCCAGCAGCTGGGACCGCCGAAATCAGCCCCAGCATTTT. This sequence encodes CASSWDRRNQPQHF.

This clonotype has only a few counts. The J gene is TRBJ1-4, the V gene TRBV5-1; 9 nucleotides agree with TRBD1. V dropped 4 bases and J dropped 8; count of bases not matched to a gene: 9. This CDR3 region has 15 residues. Per the germline V gene, CDR1 is SGHRS and CDR2 is YFSETQ. As DNA, the CDR3 is TGCGCCAGCAGCGGGGGGACAGGGAGCGGAGAAAAACTGTTTTTT. Its protein product is CASSGGTGSGEKLFF.

This clonotype was detected many times. The chain has TRBV7-2 and TRBJ2-1, with 8 bases matching TRBD2. V lost 5 bases and J lost 8; bases outside the gene matches: 11. The V gene's germline CDR1 is SGHTA and CDR2 FQGNSA. The CDR3 runs to 15 residues. The chain's CDR3 is CASSLLAGRLHEQFF. The DNA for the CDR3 is TGTGCCAGCAGCCTATTAGCGGGAAGGTTGCATGAGCAGTTCTTC. Complete variable domain (other parts from reference TRBV7-2 and TRBJ2-1): GAGVSQSPSNKVTEKGKDVELRCDPISGHTALYWYRQSLGQGLEFLIYFQGNSAPDKSGLPSDRFSAERTGGSVSTLTIQRTQQEDSAVYLCASSLLAGRLHEQFFGPGTRLTVL.

This clonotype was seen just once. The CDR3, as DNA: TGTGCCAGCAGTTACTCGAGGGAGGGCTACGAGCAGTACTTC. Translation gives CASSYSREGYEQYF. The rearrangement joins TRBV6-5 to TRBJ2-7; 7 positions agree with TRBD2. The CDR3 has 14 residues. The V gene's germline CDR1 is MNHEY and CDR2 SVGAGI. Trimming took 0 bases from V and 3 from J; bases not matched to a gene: 2.

This clonotype was picked up many times. In DNA, the CDR3 is TGTGCCATCAGTCCGCCAGGGGGTAATTCACCCCTCCACTTT. Its protein is CAISPPGGNSPLHF. The chain is built from TRBV10-3 and TRBJ1-6; 7 nucleotides align to TRBD1. This CDR3 has 14 residues. Germline V gene lookup returns CDR1 ENHRY and CDR2 SYGVKD. V lost 5 bases, J lost 6 bases, and 4 bases stayed unmatched.

This clonotype was seen at least ten times. The chain is built from TRBV6-2 or TRBV6-3 and TRBJ2-5, with 11 bases fitting TRBD2. The CDR3 extends over 14 amino acids. Germline V CDR1 and CDR2: MNHEY, SVGEGT. Germline trimming cut 5 bases from V and 5 bases from J; bases unmatched to any gene: 4. The CDR3 protein is CASSQTSGDETQYF. For the CDR3, the DNA is TGTGCCAGCAGTCAGACTAGCGGGGATGAGACCCAGTACTTC.

With regard to this clonotype: A read error may produce the germline difference seen at one junction end. The rearrangement uses TRBV20-1 and TRBJ2-5; 8 nucleotides align to TRBD2. CDR3 size: 15 residues. The germline CDR1 and CDR2 sequences are DFQATT and SNEGSKA (reference sequence). CDR3 residues: CSASAGTRYQGTQYF. The CDR3, as DNA: TGCAGTGCTAGCGCCGGGACTAGATACCAAGGGACCCAGTACTTC.

This clonotype counts as medium-sized. V usage is TRBV3-1 and J usage is TRBJ1-5, with 9 nucleotides matching TRBD1. Trimming removed 9 bases from V and 4 bases from J; junction bases left unmatched: 7. The germline gives CDR1 LGHDT, CDR2 YNNKEL (reference sequence). This CDR3 region has 14 residues. The CDR3 nucleotides read TGTGCCAGTGGGACAGGGTCGGGTAATCAGCCCCAGCATTTT. Its translation: CASGTGSGNQPQHF.

This clonotype was counted a few times. The chain links TRBV6-6 to TRBJ1-1; no clear D. The CDR3 has 13 amino acids. CDR1 is MNHNY and CDR2 is SVGAGI in the germline V gene (reference sequence). V was pared by 5 bases and J by 4 bases, with 11 bases between. The CDR3 loop reads CASSENRGTEAFF. The CDR3 DNA reads TGTGCCAGCAGTGAGAACCGGGGCACTGAAGCTTTCTTT.